Listed below are T cell receptor beta chains from one sample, sequenced in a study of T cells in Graves' hyperthyroidism and ophthalmopathy. TCRdb used MiXCR to reprocess the multiplex PCR reads, holding one entry per CDR3 protein. The sample holds some 800,000 distinct CDR3 sequences, 38% seen once. Sequencing was performed on blood. These receptors came from a man younger than 30 with Graves' hyperthyroidism. Both conserved end residues are part of each CDR3. The order of the fields is V gene, CDR3 protein.

>TRBV6-5
CASSYSRAQETQYF
>TRBV7-9
CASTNGGVGYTF
>TRBV7-9
CAVRDRVLNTEAFF
>TRBV7-9
CASSMESRNTEAFF
>TRBV20-1
CSATPWTVSNQPQHF
>TRBV3-1
CASSQPSEVVGYTF
>TRBV7-9
CASSYGQGASYEQYF
>TRBV9
CASSVAPGDLETQYF
>TRBV9
CASSVQGSSTDTQYF
>TRBV11-2
CASSDWGQNTEAFF
>TRBV2
CASVGGRTGSYEHF
>TRBV5-5
CASSPEVAPGELFF
>TRBV7-8
CASSLGDRRQKETQYF
>TRBV2
CASRTGAGSTYEQYF
>TRBV7-9
CASSSPQGSSEAFF
>TRBV9
CASSVEPGAQGGYTF